A selection of T cell receptor beta chains follows, all from one sample in a study of cytomegalovirus exposure and HLA in healthy donors. Profiling relied on immunoSEQ multiplex PCR, and the TCRdb table lists in-frame clones only, not all of them. The sample carries approximately 80,000 clones, roughly 73% recorded once. Sequencing used PBMCs. The receptors derive from a middle-aged woman in good health and CMV-seropositive. The CDR3 runs from the conserved cysteine through the conserved F or W. A D gene is named only where the DNA matches it firmly. Size is stated for part of the rows, as once, few or many counts, or as a class when the clone is expanded.

d_call j_call clone_size v_call cdr3_aa cdr3_nt
. TRBJ1-5 . TRBV14 CASSQVMKGPQPQHF TGTGCCAGCAGCCAAGTGATGAAGGGGCCTCAGCCCCAGCATTTT
. TRBJ2-3 . TRBV7-2 CASSKLAGWSTDTQYF TGTGCCAGCAGCAAGCTGGCGGGATGGAGCACAGATACGCAGTATTTT
TRBD2 TRBJ2-1 few TRBV9 CASSVGGAGGHQVF TGTGCCAGCAGCGTAGGGGGAGCGGGGGGGCATCAAGTCTTC
TRBD2 TRBJ2-1 . TRBV10-1 CASSEGTSGTNEQFF TGCGCCAGCAGTGAGGGGACTAGCGGGACGAATGAGCAGTTCTTC
. TRBJ2-2 . TRBV5-1 CASSSEEKVSGELFF TGCGCCAGCAGCTCTGAGGAGAAGGTATCCGGGGAGCTGTTTTTT
. TRBJ2-7 . TRBV6-6 CASSSSPYEQYF TGTGCCAGCAGTTCGAGCCCCTACGAGCAGTACTTC
TRBD1 TRBJ1-2 . TRBV6-5 CASSPPRQGMDGYTF TGTGCCAGCAGCCCACCCCGACAGGGAATGGATGGCTACACCTTC
TRBD1 TRBJ1-1 once TRBV30 CAWETGDTEAFF TGTGCCTGGGAGACAGGGGACACTGAAGCTTTCTTT
. TRBJ1-1 . TRBV21-1 CASSNGRGPNTEAFF TGTGCCAGCAGCAATGGCAGGGGGCCGAACACTGAAGCTTTCTTT
. TRBJ1-4 few TRBV4-3 CASSLGAQGEKLFF TGCGCCAGCAGCTTAGGGGCGCAGGGTGAAAAACTGTTTTTT
TRBD1 TRBJ1-5 . TRBV5-1 CASSSGQGVEPQHF TGCGCCAGCAGCTCGGGACAGGGGGTTGAGCCCCAGCATTTT
. TRBJ2-1 once TRBV5-1 CASSLALSEQFF TGCGCCAGCAGCTTGGCCCTGAGTGAGCAGTTCTTC
. TRBJ1-5 . TRBV9 CASSVDGGYNQPQHF TGTGCCAGCAGCGTAGACGGCGGTTACAATCAGCCCCAGCATTTT
TRBD2 TRBJ2-7 . TRBV4-3 CASSQLGLAVYEQYF TGCGCCAGCAGCCAGTTGGGACTAGCGGTCTACGAGCAGTACTTC
. TRBJ2-7 . TRBV10-3 CAISVEGAEQYF TGTGCCATCAGTGTAGAAGGGGCCGAGCAGTACTTC
. TRBJ1-2 once TRBV7-2 CASSSNYYGYTF TGTGCCAGCAGCTCGAACTACTATGGCTACACCTTC
. TRBJ1-4 . TRBV4-3 CASSQDRANEKLFF TGCGCCAGCAGCCAAGACAGGGCTAATGAAAAACTGTTTTTT
. TRBJ1-3 . TRBV5-6 CASSPWHRGSGNTIYF TGTGCCAGCAGCCCTTGGCATCGGGGCTCTGGAAACACCATATATTTT
. TRBJ2-4 . TRBV11-2 CASSGGHGVNIQYF TGTGCCAGCAGCGGTGGACATGGGGTGAACATTCAGTACTTC